What follows describes a single TCR beta chain. What it binds is unknown. The primer mix had 60 Vbeta and 13 Jbeta primers. Libraries were prepared by immunoSEQ multiplex PCR; TCRdb keeps only in-frame clonotypes and omits some of them. The data hold 150,000 to 200,000 clones, with over 70% observed a single time. This sample is part of a study of cytomegalovirus exposure and HLA in healthy donors. Regarding the study as a whole: Roughly uniform sequencing depth across donors was assumed, possibly incorrectly. When analyzed later, the rates of TCR association showed variation by HLA locus, with DRB1 the most and HLA-C the fewest. A prior analysis recorded that most TCR beta V segments were productive about 87% or about 30% of the time.

V gave up 7 bases and J gave up 0 bases; unmatched junction bases: 14. CDR1 and CDR2 from the germline V gene are LNHDA and SQIVND (reference sequence). The CDR3 covers 19 residues. The sequencing sample was made of PBMCs. The sequence derives from a woman aged 40-49 years in good health and CMV-seronegative. The V call is TRBV19, the J call TRBJ2-5; 13 nucleotides line up with TRBD2. The CDR3 nucleotides are TGTGCCAGTACCGACCCCCCGGGACTAGCGGGACGGTACCAAGAGACCCAGTACTTC. Residues: CASTDPPGLAGRYQETQYF.